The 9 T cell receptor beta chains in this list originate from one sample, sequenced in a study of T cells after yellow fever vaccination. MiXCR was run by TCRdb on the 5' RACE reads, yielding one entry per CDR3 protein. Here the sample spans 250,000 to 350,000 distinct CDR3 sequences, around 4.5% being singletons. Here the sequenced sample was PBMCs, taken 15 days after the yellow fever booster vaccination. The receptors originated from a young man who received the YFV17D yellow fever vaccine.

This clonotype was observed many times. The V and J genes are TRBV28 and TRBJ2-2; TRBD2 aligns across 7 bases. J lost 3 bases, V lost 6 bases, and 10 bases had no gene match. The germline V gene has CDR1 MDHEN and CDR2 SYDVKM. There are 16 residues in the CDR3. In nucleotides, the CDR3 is TGTGCCAGCAGAACGGAGTCTAGCGGAGACACCGGGGAGCTGTTTTTT. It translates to CASRTESSGDTGELFF.

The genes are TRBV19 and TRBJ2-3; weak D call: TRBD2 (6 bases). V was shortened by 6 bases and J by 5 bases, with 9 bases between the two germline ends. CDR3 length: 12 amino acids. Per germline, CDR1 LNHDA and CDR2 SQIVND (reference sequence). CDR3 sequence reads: CASRAGLDTQYF. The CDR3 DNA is TGTGCCAGTAGGGCGGGGCTAGATACGCAGTATTTT.

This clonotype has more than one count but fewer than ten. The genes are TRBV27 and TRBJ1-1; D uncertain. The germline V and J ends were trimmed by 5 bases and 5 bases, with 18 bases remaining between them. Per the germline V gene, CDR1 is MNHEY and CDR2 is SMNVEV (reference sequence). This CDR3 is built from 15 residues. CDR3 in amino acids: CASSPTPTAGTEAFF. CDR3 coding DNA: TGTGCCAGCAGTCCAACACCCACGGCGGGTACTGAAGCTTTCTTT.

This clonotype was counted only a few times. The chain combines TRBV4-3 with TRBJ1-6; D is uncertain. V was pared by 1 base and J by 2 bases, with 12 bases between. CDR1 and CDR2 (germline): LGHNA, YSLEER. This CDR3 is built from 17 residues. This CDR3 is CASSQVLSGTYNSPLHF. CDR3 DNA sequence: TGCGCCAGCAGCCAAGTCTTATCGGGTACCTATAATTCACCCCTCCACTTT.

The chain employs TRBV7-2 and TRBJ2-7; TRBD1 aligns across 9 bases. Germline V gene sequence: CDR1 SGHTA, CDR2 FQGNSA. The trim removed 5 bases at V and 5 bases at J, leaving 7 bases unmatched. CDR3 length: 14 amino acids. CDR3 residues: CASSARDRAHEQYF. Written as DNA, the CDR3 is TGTGCCAGCAGCGCCAGGGACAGGGCCCACGAGCAGTACTTC.

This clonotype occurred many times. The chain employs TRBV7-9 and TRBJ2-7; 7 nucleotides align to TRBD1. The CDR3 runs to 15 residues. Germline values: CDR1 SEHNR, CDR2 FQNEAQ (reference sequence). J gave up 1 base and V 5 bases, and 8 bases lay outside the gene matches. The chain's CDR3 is CASSGVAGGSYEQYF. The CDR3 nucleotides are TGTGCCAGCAGCGGGGTGGCAGGGGGATCCTACGAGCAGTACTTC.

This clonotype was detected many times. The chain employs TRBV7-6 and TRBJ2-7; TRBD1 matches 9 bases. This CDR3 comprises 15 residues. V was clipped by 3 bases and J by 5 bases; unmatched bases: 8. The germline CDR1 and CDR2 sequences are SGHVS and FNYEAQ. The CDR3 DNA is TGTGCCAGCAGCTTGACGGACAGGGGTTTTAACGAGCAGTACTTC. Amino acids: CASSLTDRGFNEQYF.

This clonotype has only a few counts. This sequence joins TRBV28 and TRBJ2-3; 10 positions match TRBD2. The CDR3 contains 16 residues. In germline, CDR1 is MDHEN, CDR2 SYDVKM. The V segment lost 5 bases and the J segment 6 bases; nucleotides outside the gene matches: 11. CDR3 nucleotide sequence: TGTGCCAGCAGTCTCCGGACTAGCGGTCCGCTGGATACGCAGTATTTT. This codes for CASSLRTSGPLDTQYF.

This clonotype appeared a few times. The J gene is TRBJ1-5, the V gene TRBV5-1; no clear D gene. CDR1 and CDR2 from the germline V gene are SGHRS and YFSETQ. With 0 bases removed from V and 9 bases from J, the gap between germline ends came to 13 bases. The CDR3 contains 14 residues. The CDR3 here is CASSLAGDVGPQHF. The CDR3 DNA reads TGCGCCAGCAGCTTGGCAGGTGATGTTGGGCCCCAGCATTTT.